Listed here are 21 T cell receptor beta chains from one sample, sequenced in a study of blood T cell repertoires in COVID-19 (dated by TCRdb to between 2020 and 2021). The library came from the immunoSEQ multiplex PCR assay. TCRdb carries this immuneACCESS record with in-frame sequences only. Its versions omit some clonotypes, under half of them owing to an unresolved V gene in the studies checked, with the rest unexplained. The table for this sample lists 70,000 to 95,000 clones; around 90% of them were counted only once. About 3.9% of the sample belongs to the ten largest clones. The specimen sequenced was peripheral blood. Receptors were obtained from a woman in her fifties or sixties in a cohort sampled during active COVID-19.

The chain employs TRBV14 and TRBJ2-7, with 12 positions matching TRBD2. Germline lookup yields CDR1 SGHDN and CDR2 FVKESK. The CDR3 is 16 amino acids. Losses at the gene ends were 1 base for V and 3 bases for J; bases not matched to a gene: 4. The CDR3: CASSQATSGRVYEQYF. The CDR3 DNA reads as TGTGCCAGCAGCCAAGCGACTAGCGGGAGAGTCTACGAGCAGTACTTC.

V is TRBV4-1 and J is TRBJ2-1, with 11 bases aligning to TRBD2. The CDR3 totals 16 residues. V gave up 3 bases and J gave up 14 bases; unmatched junction bases: 15. Germline-derived CDR1 and CDR2 are MGHRA and YSYEKL. CDR3 DNA sequence: TGCGCCAGCAGCCAGGCAACTAGCGGGAGCCCCCTTTTGAAGTTCTTC. Translation gives CASSQATSGSPLLKFF.

This chain connects TRBV7-9 to TRBJ2-3; D remains ambiguous. The CDR3 spans 12 residues. V lost 3 bases to trimming and J lost 6 bases, with 7 bases between them. Germline lookup yields CDR1 SEHNR and CDR2 FQNEAQ (reference sequence). For the CDR3, the DNA is TGTGCCAGCAGCTTCGAACGGGATACGCAGTATTTT. The encoded protein is CASSFERDTQYF. Supplemented by reference TRBV7-9 and TRBJ2-3, the full variable domain reads DTGVSQNPRHKITKRGQNVTFRCDPISEHNRLYWYRQTLGQGPEFLTYFQNEAQLEKSRLLSDRFSAERPKGSFSTLEIQRTEQGDSAMYLCASSFERDTQYFGPGTRLTVL.

The gene calls are TRBV19 and TRBJ2-3; 8 bases align to TRBD2. The V and J ends lost 6 bases and 2 bases, in that order; junction bases with no gene match: 7. The CDR3 extends over 15 amino acids. CDR1 and CDR2 from the germline V gene are LNHDA and SQIVND (reference sequence). CDR3 in amino acids: CASSGGGTHTDTQYF. The DNA for the CDR3 is TGTGCCAGTAGCGGGGGGGGGACCCACACAGATACGCAGTATTTT.

The chain combines TRBV3-1 (or the pseudogene TRBV3-2) with TRBJ2-1; weak D call: TRBD1 (6 bases). CDR3 length: 15 amino acids. The germline V and J ends were trimmed by 0 bases and 6 bases, with 12 bases remaining between them. Germline CDR1 reads LGHDT; CDR2 reads YNNKEL (reference sequence). DNA of the CDR3: TGTGCCAGCAGCCAAGATGCTCGGACAGCCAATGAGCAGTTCTTC. Residues: CASSQDARTANEQFF.

V usage is TRBV19 and J usage is TRBJ1-3, with D uncertain. Trimming removed 2 bases from V and 6 bases from J, with 8 bases in between. This CDR3 spans 13 amino acids. Germline V gene lookup returns CDR1 LNHDA and CDR2 SQIVND (reference sequence). CDR3 nucleotide sequence: TGTGCCAGTAGTATAAACGGTGAAAACACCATATATTTT. Protein product: CASSINGENTIYF.

The chain couples TRBV21-1 to TRBJ2-1; TRBD2 was called by the table and not checked on the DNA. TRBV21-1 is a pseudogene. The CDR3 runs to 15 residues. The CDR3 spells CASRATSGTYNEQFF. The CDR3 DNA sequence: TGTGCCAGCAGGGCTACTAGCGGGACCTACAATGAGCAGTTCTTC.

This chain connects TRBV6-5 to TRBJ2-5, with D possibly TRBD1 on 6 matching bases. Germline V CDR1 and CDR2: MNHEY, SVGAGI. With 6 bases removed from V and 2 bases from J, the gap between germline ends came to 16 bases. The CDR3 consists of 15 residues. The CDR3 sequence is CASRYRDTGQETQYF. In DNA form, the CDR3 reads TGTGCCAGCAGATACCGGGACACGGGACAAGAGACCCAGTACTTC.

This chain uses TRBV7-9 with TRBJ2-7; D perhaps matches TRBD1 (5 bases). The CDR3 loop spans 14 amino acids. V was shortened by 0 bases and J by 3 bases, with 9 bases between the two germline ends. CDR1 and CDR2 from the germline V gene are SEHNR and FQNEAQ (reference sequence). As DNA, the CDR3 is TGTGCCAGCAGCTTAGCGGGGCAGGGCTACGAGCAGTACTTC. Its translation is CASSLAGQGYEQYF. Using reference TRBV7-9 and TRBJ2-7 for the parts outside the CDR3, the full variable domain is DTGVSQNPRHKITKRGQNVTFRCDPISEHNRLYWYRQTLGQGPEFLTYFQNEAQLEKSRLLSDRFSAERPKGSFSTLEIQRTEQGDSAMYLCASSLAGQGYEQYFGPGTRLTVT.

V is TRBV6-5 and J is TRBJ2-7; TRBD2 matches 10 bases. Looked up from germline, CDR1 is MNHEY and CDR2 is SVGAGI. The CDR3 is 14 amino acids. With V trimmed by 7 bases and J by 7 bases, 10 bases remained unmatched. The CDR3 DNA reads TGTGCCAGCATGGAGCGGGGGGGCTCGTATGAGCAGTACTTC. Translation: CASMERGGSYEQYF.

This chain joins TRBV20-1 and TRBJ1-1, with D possibly matching TRBD1 (5 bases). The CDR3 has 15 amino acids. Trimming removed 3 bases at V and 5 bases at J, with 19 bases between. From germline, CDR1 is DFQATT and CDR2 SNEGSKA (reference sequence). CDR3 DNA sequence: TGCAGTGCTAGTCCCCGATCGGGGGGTCAGACTGAAGCTTTCTTT. It encodes CSASPRSGGQTEAFF.

V is TRBV5-6 and J is TRBJ1-4; 9 bases are a match to TRBD1. With 0 bases clipped from V and 8 bases from J, the junction kept 5 bases outside the gene matches. Germline V lookup: CDR1 SGHDT, CDR2 YYEEEE. The CDR3 runs to 15 residues. The CDR3 nucleotides are TGTGCCAGCAGCTTGGGGGACAGGGCAATGGAAAAACTGTTTTTT. Its protein product is CASSLGDRAMEKLFF.

Here the CDR3 DNA reads TGCGCCAGCAGCCTAGACTGGTCTGTATCCTACGAGCAGTACTTC. It codes for CASSLDWSVSYEQYF. The V call is TRBV10-2, the J call TRBJ2-7; no firm D call. CDR1 WSHSY and CDR2 SAAADI come from the germline V gene. V was pared by 6 bases and J by 1 base, with 16 bases between. This CDR3 is 15 amino acids long.

The V and J genes are TRBV19 and TRBJ1-4; TRBD1 aligns across 7 bases. The germline V gene encodes CDR1 LNHDA and CDR2 SQIVND (reference sequence). This CDR3 has 14 residues. Trimming removed 4 bases from V and 5 bases from J; junction bases left unmatched: 4. CDR3 DNA sequence: TGTGCCAGTAGTACGACAGGGCCGAATGAAAAACTGTTTTTT. Residues: CASSTTGPNEKLFF. The variable domain in full, completed from reference TRBV19 and TRBJ1-4, reads DGGITQSPKYLFRKEGQNVTLSCEQNLNHDAMYWYRQDPGQGLRLIYYSQIVNDFQKGDIAEGYSVSREKKESFPLTVTSAQKNPTAFYLCASSTTGPNEKLFFGSGTQLSVL.

The chain joins TRBV5-8 to TRBJ1-4, with D unclear. CDR1 and CDR2 from the germline V gene are SGHTS and YDEGEE. The ends were cut back, 0 bases at V and 7 bases at J, with 4 bases in the middle. CDR3 length: 12 amino acids. The CDR3 here is CASSLDGEKLFF. CDR3 nucleotide sequence: TGTGCCAGCAGCTTGGACGGTGAAAAACTGTTTTTT.

This sequence joins TRBV29-1 and TRBJ1-1; 8 bases fit TRBD1. Germline CDR1 and CDR2: SQVTM and ANQGSEA. The CDR3 contains 15 residues. V shed 5 bases and J 1 base; nucleotides not matched to a gene: 9. The CDR3 DNA follows: TGCAGCGTTCGGGAGACAGGGGCGAAGAACACTGAAGCTTTCTTT. Protein product: CSVRETGAKNTEAFF.

This chain connects TRBV12-5 to TRBJ2-3; 10 bases are shared with TRBD1. CDR3 length: 16 amino acids. The ends lost 2 bases at V and 6 bases at J; junction bases unmatched: 8. Germline V lookup: CDR1 LGHNT, CDR2 FRNRAP. The CDR3 bases are TGTGCTAGTGGTTTGTCGCTGGGACAGGGGTACGATACGCAGTATTTT. Translating it yields CASGLSLGQGYDTQYF.

The chain couples TRBV6-5 to TRBJ1-3; D perhaps matches TRBD1 (5 bases). V was trimmed by 6 bases and J by 3 bases, leaving 15 bases between them. CDR3 length: 15 residues. CDR1 MNHEY and CDR2 SVGAGI come from the germline V gene. CDR3 loop: CASSKRGASGNTIYF. The CDR3 DNA reads as TGTGCCAGCAGCAAAAGGGGCGCTAGTGGAAACACCATATATTTT.

This chain links TRBV28 with TRBJ2-1, with TRBD1 matching 9 bases. The germline gives CDR1 MDHEN, CDR2 SYDVKM. Trimming at V came to 10 bases and at J to 4 bases, leaving 5 bases not matched to a gene. The CDR3 totals 13 residues. The CDR3 spells CATKGQGYNEQFF. The CDR3 region has the DNA TGTGCCACCAAAGGACAGGGGTACAATGAGCAGTTCTTC.

The chain combines TRBV5-4 with TRBJ1-4; 10 positions match TRBD1. In germline, CDR1 is SGHNT, CDR2 YYREEE (reference sequence). J lost 8 bases, V lost 0 bases, and 4 bases had no gene match. The CDR3 extends over 15 amino acids. In nucleotides, the CDR3 is TGTGCCAGCAGCTTGGGGACAGGGGGGGGCGAAAAACTGTTTTTT. Protein: CASSLGTGGGEKLFF.

The chain employs TRBV27 and TRBJ2-3; the match to TRBD2 covers 7 bases. Germline V gives CDR1 MNHEY, CDR2 SMNVEV (reference sequence). The CDR3 has 17 residues. V shed 6 bases and J 3 bases; nucleotides not matched to a gene: 15. The CDR3 DNA reads as TGTGCCAGCAGCTCTCACGGAGCGGGACCCGGGACAGATACGCAGTATTTT. It yields the protein CASSSHGAGPGTDTQYF.